These 10 T cell receptor beta chains were sequenced from one sample in a study of CD8+ T cells in alopecia areata. Once RNA had been extracted, it was reverse transcribed into cDNA to act as the sequencing template. Data came from immunoSEQ multiplex PCR; TCRdb stores just in-frame clones and leaves some out. The sample has 200,000 to 250,000 clones, over 60% seen once; the top ten hold 0.95% to 1.5%. Indicated treatment: oral pan-JAK inhibitor, 5-10 mg twice daily. The specimen was CD4+ T cells sorted from blood, collected at approximately week 45, from a patient treated with tofacitinib. All receptors derive from a human donor with alopecia areata.

The chain uses TRBV30 and TRBJ1-2; D remains unclear. The CDR3 sequence is 13 residues long. Germline CDR1 reads GTSNPN; CDR2 reads SVGIG (reference sequence). V was shortened by 8 bases and J by 0 bases, with 13 bases between the two germline ends. CDR3 in amino acids: CALGGQSNYGYTF. The CDR3 region has the DNA TGTGCCCTAGGTGGCCAGTCTAACTATGGCTACACCTTC.

This clone was seen just once. CDR3 in amino acids: CASSLLATPNPPLHF. DNA of the CDR3: TGTGCCAGCAGCTTATTAGCGACCCCGAATCCACCCCTCCACTTT. The chain recombines TRBV7-2 with TRBJ1-6, with D unresolved. Per the germline V gene, CDR1 is SGHTA and CDR2 is FQGNSA. V gave up 2 bases and J gave up 11 bases, with 16 bases separating them. This CDR3 has 15 amino acids.

The V call is TRBV7-2, the J call TRBJ1-5; TRBD1 might be the D (5 bases). The CDR3 spans 13 residues. Per the germline V gene, CDR1 is SGHTA and CDR2 is FQGNSA. V lost 4 bases and J lost 7, with 11 bases in between. The CDR3 reads CASSSRVSQPQHF. The CDR3 DNA sequence: TGTGCCAGCAGCTCCAGGGTCTCACAGCCCCAGCATTTT.

This clone showed up just a few times. The chain has TRBV10-3 and TRBJ1-6, with D perhaps TRBD1 (6 bases). Per the germline V gene, CDR1 is ENHRY and CDR2 is SYGVKD. The CDR3 is 13 amino acids. Trimming removed 10 bases at V and 9 bases at J, with 16 bases between. This CDR3 reads CATSEGVISPLHF. As DNA, the CDR3 is TGTGCCACTTCCGAGGGGGTAATTTCACCCCTCCACTTT.

The rearrangement uses TRBV7-2 and TRBJ1-5; no clear D. The germline V gene encodes CDR1 SGHTA and CDR2 FQGNSA. This CDR3 has 12 amino acids. The V gene lost 4 bases and the J gene lost 6 bases, with 7 bases spanning the gap. The CDR3 DNA is TGTGCCAGCAGCTATTATGGTCAGCCCCAGCATTTT. It specifies CASSYYGQPQHF.

The chain uses TRBV5-1 and TRBJ2-1; tentatively, D is TRBD1 or TRBD2 (5 bases each). Trimming shortened V by 4 bases and J by 2 bases, and 19 bases separated the two germline ends. CDR1 is SGHRS and CDR2 is YFSETQ in the germline V gene. There are 17 residues in the CDR3. The CDR3 DNA reads as TGCGCCAGCAGCCATATACTGGGGGTTGACCCCTACAATGAGCAGTTCTTC. Translation gives CASSHILGVDPYNEQFF.

This chain connects TRBV27 to TRBJ2-7, with 9 nucleotides matching TRBD1. This CDR3 is built from 16 residues. The germline V gene encodes CDR1 MNHEY and CDR2 SMNVEV (reference sequence). The J segment lost 3 bases and the V segment lost 1 base, leaving 7 bases of the junction unmatched. CDR3 in amino acids: CASSLYPQGANYEQYF. The CDR3 DNA follows: TGTGCCAGCAGTTTATACCCACAGGGGGCGAACTACGAGCAGTACTTC.

The V and J genes are TRBV30 and TRBJ2-1; 8 bases are a match to TRBD2. Germline CDR1 GTSNPN, CDR2 SVGIG (reference sequence). J gave up 5 bases and V 0 bases, and 6 bases lay outside the gene matches. This CDR3 has 15 amino acids. The chain's CDR3 is CAWSVTSGNHNEQFF. The CDR3 DNA follows: TGTGCCTGGAGTGTAACTAGCGGAAACCACAATGAGCAGTTCTTC.

This clone has a single count. This sequence joins TRBV30 and TRBJ1-2; D may be TRBD1 (6 bases). Germline V gene data show CDR1 as GTSNPN and CDR2 as SVGIG (reference sequence). The CDR3 covers 14 residues. The ends were cut back, 3 bases at V and 1 base at J, with 12 bases in the middle. The CDR3 spells CAWRAGQSNYGYTF. The CDR3 nucleotides read TGTGCCTGGAGAGCAGGACAGAGTAACTATGGCTACACCTTC.

The chain recombines TRBV4-3 with TRBJ2-5, with D perhaps matching TRBD1 or TRBD2 (6 bases each). This CDR3 comprises 16 residues. Trimming shortened V by 0 bases and J by 1 base, and 12 bases separated the two germline ends. The germline gives CDR1 LGHNA, CDR2 YSLEER. The CDR3 loop reads CASSQEVGGPQETQYF. CDR3 sequence (DNA): TGCGCCAGCAGCCAAGAAGTCGGGGGCCCCCAAGAGACCCAGTACTTC.